These 18 T cell receptor beta chains originate from one sample sequenced in a study of blood T cell dynamics during melanoma immunotherapy. The data were produced by immunoSEQ multiplex PCR, yet TCRdb's version contains in-frame clones alone and is incomplete. The sample consists of almost 15,000 clones, roughly 90% of them appearing once. Time point reported: week 3, after first cycle of checkpoint inhibitor. The specimen comprised blood, sampled from a patient treated with checkpoint blockade. The receptor set was obtained from a human donor with melanoma.

The V gene is TRBV7-9, the J gene TRBJ2-1; 12 nucleotides align to TRBD2. With 5 bases clipped from V and 2 bases from J, the junction kept 10 bases outside the gene matches. The CDR3 sequence is 18 residues long. Germline loops: CDR1 SEHNR, CDR2 FQNEAQ (reference sequence). CDR3 sequence (DNA): TGTGCCAGCAGCCCGCAGAACCCTAGCGGGAGGGCCTACAATGAGCAGTTCTTC. It specifies CASSPQNPSGRAYNEQFF.

The chain uses TRBV28 and TRBJ1-1, with D perhaps TRBD1 (6 bases). Germline V lookup: CDR1 MDHEN, CDR2 SYDVKM. The CDR3 loop spans 15 amino acids. The V end was cut by 5 bases, the J end by 1 base, with 14 bases between. DNA of the CDR3: TGTGCCAGCAGTAAATCCAGGGGCCAGAACACTGAAGCTTTCTTT. Its translation is CASSKSRGQNTEAFF.

Regarding this clone: Compared with germline, one end of the junction differs, possibly owing to a read error. CDR3 sequence reads: CASSFEGYSEQFF. CDR3 DNA: TGTGCCAGCAGCTTTGAGGGTTACAGTGAGCAGTTCTTC. The chain is built from TRBV11-2 and TRBJ2-1; the D gene is possibly TRBD2 (5 bases). This CDR3 contains 13 residues. The germline V gene encodes CDR1 SGHAT and CDR2 FQNNGV.

The chain combines TRBV6-1 with TRBJ1-5, with TRBD1 identical over 7 bases. The length of the CDR3 is 13 residues. V shed 3 bases, J shed 5 bases, and the junction held 1 base outside the gene matches. The germline CDR1 and CDR2 sequences are MNHNS and SASEGT. CDR3 in amino acids: CASSDRGYQPQHF. The CDR3 nucleotides read TGTGCCAGCAGTGACAGGGGGTATCAGCCCCAGCATTTT.

The rearrangement links TRBV7-3 to TRBJ2-5, with D maybe TRBD2 (6 bases). The germline V gene has CDR1 SGHTA and CDR2 FQGTGA. The V end was cut by 2 bases, the J end by 3 bases, with 7 bases between. This CDR3 contains 13 residues. In nucleotides, the CDR3 is TGTGCCAGCAGCTTATCGGGGGAAGAGACCCAGTACTTC. Its translation is CASSLSGEETQYF. Filled out from reference TRBV7-3 and TRBJ2-5, the complete variable domain reads GAGVSQTPSNKVTEKGKYVELRCDPISGHTALYWYRQSLGQGPEFLIYFQGTGAADDSGLPNDRFFAVRPEGSVSTLKIQRTERGDSAVYLCASSLSGEETQYFGPGTRLLVL.

The chain links TRBV7-3 to TRBJ2-3; D possibly corresponds to TRBD1 (6 bases). CDR1 is SGHTA, CDR2 FQGTGA, per germline. The CDR3 is 13 residues long. V was cut by 5 bases and J by 8 bases, with 14 bases left in between. The CDR3 loop reads CASSPGQSRTQYF. In nucleotides, the CDR3 is TGTGCCAGCAGCCCCGGACAGTCGCGTACGCAGTATTTT. Based on the CDR3 plus reference TRBV7-3 and TRBJ2-3, the full variable domain is GAGVSQTPSNKVTEKGKYVELRCDPISGHTALYWYRQSLGQGPEFLIYFQGTGAADDSGLPNDRFFAVRPEGSVSTLKIQRTERGDSAVYLCASSPGQSRTQYFGPGTRLTVL.

The J gene is TRBJ1-2, the V gene TRBV19, with D unclear. Trimming left V 6 bases short and J 3 bases short, with 17 bases between. The CDR3 contains 15 residues. Germline V gene data show CDR1 as LNHDA and CDR2 as SQIVND (reference sequence). The CDR3 sequence is CASRINVPEDYGYTF. CDR3 in DNA: TGTGCCAGTAGGATCAACGTTCCGGAGGACTATGGCTACACCTTC.

The CDR3: CASSLGGARNTEAFF. Written as DNA, the CDR3 is TGCGCCAGCAGCTTGGGGGGGGCGCGGAACACTGAAGCTTTCTTT. The V gene is TRBV5-1, the J gene TRBJ1-1, with TRBD1 as a possible D gene (6 bases). This CDR3 is 15 amino acids long. Germline CDR1 is SGHRS and CDR2 is YFSETQ. The V gene lost 0 bases and the J gene lost 1 base, with 10 bases spanning the gap.

The chain combines TRBV7-7 with TRBJ2-2; 7 bases fit TRBD1. V was clipped by 4 bases and J by 0 bases; unmatched bases: 11. The length of the CDR3 is 18 residues. The germline gives CDR1 SSHAT, CDR2 FNYEAQ (reference sequence). CDR3 residues: CASSSRTAQGANTGELFF. CDR3 bases: TGTGCCAGCAGCTCGCGGACAGCTCAGGGGGCGAACACCGGGGAGCTGTTTTTT.

The DNA for the CDR3 is TGTGCCAGCAGTGCCCCCCCCCGAGGTTTCAACACTGAAGCTTTCTTT. This sequence encodes CASSAPPRGFNTEAFF. The chain combines TRBV6-1 with TRBJ1-1; D call uncertain. The CDR3 runs to 16 residues. V was clipped by 4 bases and J by 2 bases, with 17 bases between them. The germline gives CDR1 MNHNS, CDR2 SASEGT.

This clone was seen only once. V usage is TRBV6-6 and J usage is TRBJ2-1; D remains ambiguous. Germline CDR1 reads MNHNY; CDR2 reads SVGAGI (reference sequence). Deletions cut 0 bases from V and 8 bases from J, with 14 bases between. The CDR3 has 15 amino acids. In nucleotides, the CDR3 is TGTGCCAGCAGTTACTCTTCTGGATGGTCGGATGAGCAGTTCTTC. Amino acid sequence: CASSYSSGWSDEQFF.

The J gene is TRBJ2-7, the V gene TRBV6-5, with 7 positions matching TRBD1. The CDR3 extends over 14 amino acids. Germline loops: CDR1 MNHEY, CDR2 SVGAGI. Trimming removed 6 bases from V and 2 bases from J; junction bases left unmatched: 7. Here the CDR3 reads CASRNRDRAYEQYF. The CDR3 DNA follows: TGTGCCAGCAGAAACAGGGACAGAGCCTACGAGCAGTACTTC.

The V and J genes are TRBV19 and TRBJ2-4; D call uncertain. Trimming took 6 bases from V and 0 from J, leaving 9 bases between them. Germline V lookup: CDR1 LNHDA, CDR2 SQIVND (reference sequence). The CDR3 is 14 residues long. The CDR3 nucleotides read TGTGCCAGTAGACCAGAGTTAGCCAAAAACATTCAGTACTTC. It specifies CASRPELAKNIQYF.

This clone was seen only once. The V and J genes are TRBV6-6 and TRBJ2-1, with D possibly being TRBD2 (6 bases). Germline CDR1 is MNHNY and CDR2 is SVGAGI (reference sequence). Trimming cost V 2 bases and J 5 bases, with 16 bases left between them. This CDR3 is built from 16 residues. The CDR3 sequence is CASSYPLRGSNNEQFF. For the CDR3, the DNA is TGTGCCAGCAGTTACCCACTTCGGGGGTCGAACAATGAGCAGTTCTTC.

This chain connects TRBV2 to TRBJ2-7; D uncertain. The germline V gene encodes CDR1 SNHLY and CDR2 FYNNEI. With 5 bases removed from V and 11 bases from J, the gap between germline ends came to 10 bases. The CDR3 has 10 amino acids. The CDR3 DNA follows: TGTGCCAGCAGTCGTATTACGGAGTACTTC. Its protein product is CASSRITEYF.

This clone was recorded once. The chain has TRBV30 and TRBJ2-3; a possible D gene is TRBD2 (6 bases). CDR1 and CDR2 (germline): GTSNPN, SVGIG (reference sequence). This CDR3 has 13 residues. V was trimmed by 2 bases and J by 4 bases, leaving 10 bases between them. The CDR3 DNA sequence: TGTGCCTGGAGTACGGGAGCTTCAGATACGCAGTATTTT. Protein product: CAWSTGASDTQYF. Full variable domain (remainder filled in from reference TRBV30 and TRBJ2-3): SQTIHQWPATLVQPVGSPLSLECTVEGTSNPNLYWYRQAAGRGLQLLFYSVGIGQISSEVPQNLSASRPQDRQFILSSKKLLLSDSGFYLCAWSTGASDTQYFGPGTRLTVL.

The genes are TRBV30 and TRBJ1-1; unclear D gene. With 5 bases removed from V and 1 base from J, the gap between germline ends came to 5 bases. The length of the CDR3 is 11 residues. Germline loops: CDR1 GTSNPN, CDR2 SVGIG (reference sequence). The chain's CDR3 is CAWGGNTEAFF. The CDR3 bases are TGTGCCTGGGGCGGGAACACTGAAGCTTTCTTT.

V is TRBV30 and J is TRBJ2-1, with 10 bases matching TRBD2. This CDR3 is built from 16 residues. V trimming: 6 bases; J trimming: 2 bases; junction bases outside the gene matches: 10. CDR1 is GTSNPN and CDR2 is SVGIG in the germline V gene (reference sequence). In DNA, the CDR3 is TGTGCCTGCCAAAGGCAGCGGGGGGGCACCTACAATGAGCAGTTCTTC. Protein sequence: CACQRQRGGTYNEQFF.